The 20 T cell receptor beta chains in this list originate from one sample, sequenced in a study of T-cell reconstitution after alpha-beta-depleted transplantation in children. TCRbeta library construction was performed incorporating unique molecular identifiers. TCRdb redid the calling of the PCR reads with MiXCR, one entry per CDR3 protein. Here the sample spans 580,000 or so distinct CDR3 sequences, 23% being singletons. The specimen comprised PBMCs, mostly from graft donor cells, sampled 360 days after TCRalphabeta/CD19-depleted stem cell transplant. The source is a boy under two years old who had a stem cell transplant for acute myeloid leukemia, so the T cells may come from the graft donor.

The sample holds a few counts of this clonotype. This chain links TRBV12-3 or TRBV12-4 with TRBJ1-1; D might be TRBD1 (5 bases). This CDR3 is built from 15 residues. V was clipped by 4 bases and J by 2 bases, with 14 bases between them. The DNA for the CDR3 is TGTGCCAGCAGTTCCCGGGGCAGCTTTAACACTGAAGCTTTCTTT. Translation: CASSSRGSFNTEAFF.

Many counts were recorded for this clonotype. This chain joins TRBV25-1 and TRBJ1-2; D gene ambiguous. Germline values: CDR1 MGHDK, CDR2 SYGVNS. V was cut by 4 bases and J by 4 bases, with 10 bases left in between. This CDR3 region has 13 residues. The CDR3 protein is CASSGLGGYGYTF. The CDR3 nucleotides read TGTGCCAGCAGTGGGTTAGGTGGCTATGGCTACACCTTC.

The V and J genes are TRBV4-1 and TRBJ2-3; D possibly corresponds to TRBD2 (5 bases). Between the trimmed V and J ends, which lost 2 bases and 0 bases, there was a span of 12 bases. The germline V gene has CDR1 MGHRA and CDR2 YSYEKL. The CDR3 has 16 amino acids. CDR3: CASSQRGPGSTDTQYF. The CDR3 coding sequence is TGCGCCAGCAGCCAACGCGGTCCGGGAAGCACAGATACGCAGTATTTT.

Many counts were recorded for this clonotype. This sequence joins TRBV4-2 and TRBJ2-3; unclear D gene. This CDR3 has 16 amino acids. The V and J ends lost 4 bases and 4 bases respectively, with 18 bases between them. CDR1 LGHNA and CDR2 YNFKEQ come from the germline V gene. The CDR3 reads CASSPSMMGIPDTQYF. DNA of the CDR3: TGTGCCAGCAGCCCCTCTATGATGGGTATCCCAGATACGCAGTATTTT.

Many counts were recorded for this clonotype. The gene calls are TRBV20-1 and TRBJ2-5; 9 nucleotides align to TRBD2. Germline-derived CDR1 and CDR2 are DFQATT and SNEGSKA (reference sequence). CDR3 size: 14 residues. The junction had 3 bases not matched to a gene; V was cut back by 2 bases and J by 2 bases. CDR3 region: CSARLAGIQETQYF. The CDR3 DNA reads TGCAGTGCTAGACTAGCGGGAATACAAGAGACCCAGTACTTC.

The V call is TRBV12-3 or TRBV12-4, the J call TRBJ2-7; a weak D match, TRBD2 (5 bases). This CDR3 spans 12 amino acids. The CDR3 region has the DNA TGTGCCAGCAGTTTTGGAGGATACGGGCAGTACGTC. Translated, it gives CASSFGGYGQYV.

This chain links TRBV28 with TRBJ2-1; maybe TRBD1 (6 bases). The CDR3 has 16 amino acids. V dropped 6 bases and J dropped 3 bases, with 18 bases sitting between them. Germline loops: CDR1 MDHEN, CDR2 SYDVKM. The chain's CDR3 is CASRETGRGNYNEQFF. For the CDR3, the DNA is TGTGCCAGCAGGGAGACAGGAAGGGGTAACTACAATGAGCAGTTCTTC.

This clonotype was recorded a few times. This chain links TRBV5-8 with TRBJ2-1; possibly TRBD1 for D (6 bases). V lost 1 base, J lost 6 bases, and 14 bases lay in between. This CDR3 has 15 residues. Germline assignment: CDR1 SGHTS and CDR2 YDEGEE. CDR3 amino acids: CASSLYPQGPNEQFF. The CDR3 nucleotides read TGTGCCAGCAGCTTGTATCCCCAGGGGCCCAATGAGCAGTTCTTC. The full variable domain, rest sourced from reference TRBV5-8 and TRBJ2-1, is EAGVTQSPTHLIKTRGQQATLRCSPISGHTSVYWYQQALGLGLQFLLWYDEGEERNRGNFPPRFSGRQFPNYSSELNVNALELEDSALYLCASSLYPQGPNEQFFGPGTRLTVL.

This rearrangement joins TRBV7-9 to TRBJ1-4; D ambiguous. Trimming took 3 bases from V and 6 from J, leaving 11 bases between them. The germline gives CDR1 SEHNR, CDR2 FQNEAQ (reference sequence). The CDR3 loop spans 14 amino acids. The CDR3 region is CASSLSQEDEKLFF. The CDR3 DNA reads as TGTGCCAGCAGCTTGTCGCAGGAGGATGAAAAACTGTTTTTT.

Only a few counts were recorded for this clonotype. The rearrangement uses TRBV12-3 or TRBV12-4 and TRBJ1-1; D may be TRBD1 (6 bases). Trimming pared 5 bases from V and 0 bases from J, leaving 13 bases between. There are 15 residues in the CDR3. CDR3 nucleotides: TGTGCCAGCAGTCCGATGGCAGGGGTGAACACTGAAGCTTTCTTT. This gives the protein CASSPMAGVNTEAFF.

This clonotype has more than one count but fewer than ten. The chain recombines TRBV7-6 with TRBJ1-3; D is undetermined. Between the trimmed V and J ends, which lost 1 base and 0 bases, there was a span of 10 bases. The CDR3 length is 16 residues. Germline V lookup: CDR1 SGHVS, CDR2 FNYEAQ. CDR3 in DNA: TGTGCCAGCAGCTTAGGACATCTCCTCTCTGGAAACACCATATATTTT. Translation gives CASSLGHLLSGNTIYF.

The sample holds many counts of this clonotype. The chain is built from TRBV20-1 and TRBJ1-4; unclear D gene. Trimming removed 4 bases from V and 10 bases from J, with 19 bases in between. This CDR3 is 14 amino acids long. From germline, CDR1 is DFQATT and CDR2 SNEGSKA (reference sequence). In DNA form, the CDR3 reads TGCAGTGCTATAGACTCCGAGGGTTATGGAAAACTGTTTTTT. Translating gives CSAIDSEGYGKLFF.

There are many counts of this clonotype. The rearrangement uses TRBV5-1 and TRBJ2-5; D ambiguous. V dropped 1 base and J dropped 0 bases, with 10 bases sitting between them. Germline V gene lookup returns CDR1 SGHRS and CDR2 YFSETQ. The CDR3 has 15 residues. CDR3 nucleotide sequence: TGCGCCAGCAGCTTGTGGCCCGCAGACCAAGAGACCCAGTACTTC. It is translated as CASSLWPADQETQYF.

The chain joins TRBV7-3 to TRBJ2-1, with 8 nucleotides matching TRBD2. Germline lookup yields CDR1 SGHTA and CDR2 FQGTGA. The CDR3 runs to 14 residues. Trimming took 0 bases from V and 10 from J; bases not matched to a gene: 5. CDR3 residues: CASSLTSTSGEQFF. The CDR3, as DNA: TGTGCCAGCAGCTTAACCTCCACTAGCGGCGAGCAGTTCTTC.

The chain is built from TRBV20-1 and TRBJ2-5; a possible D gene is TRBD2 (6 bases). The CDR3 is 15 amino acids. Germline V CDR1 and CDR2: DFQATT, SNEGSKA (reference sequence). The ends were cut back, 0 bases at V and 4 bases at J, with 15 bases in the middle. In DNA form, the CDR3 reads TGCAGTGCTAGAGATTACTTGGTGGGGGGAGAGACCCAGTACTTC. This codes for CSARDYLVGGETQYF.

The sample holds a few counts of this clonotype. The chain recombines TRBV10-3 with TRBJ2-5; D is ambiguous. The ends were cut back, 5 bases at V and 5 bases at J, with 6 bases in the middle. The CDR3 loop spans 11 amino acids. Germline values: CDR1 ENHRY, CDR2 SYGVKD. The CDR3 loop is CAISQDETQYF. The CDR3 DNA follows: TGTGCCATCAGTCAGGACGAGACCCAGTACTTC.

As concerns this clonotype: Given the absence of the conserved phenylalanine or tryptophan at the CDR3 end, a read error is likely. V and J are TRBV18 and TRBJ2-5; no reliable D call. The CDR3 runs to 13 residues. The V end lost 3 bases, the J end lost 5 bases, and 10 bases lay between the germline ends. Germline CDR1 and CDR2: KGHSH and LQKENI. The CDR3 DNA is TGTGCCAGCTCACCGGAGAAGTGGGAGACCCAGTACGTC. It yields the protein CASSPEKWETQYV.

This clonotype was counted ten times or more. J is TRBJ2-7 and V is TRBV7-9; 12 nucleotides align to TRBD2. V trimming: 5 bases; J trimming: 3 bases; junction bases outside the gene matches: 5. The germline CDR1 and CDR2 sequences are SEHNR and FQNEAQ (reference sequence). CDR3 length equals 15 residues. This chain's CDR3 is CASSILAGGLYEQYF. The DNA of the CDR3 is TGTGCCAGCAGCATTCTAGCGGGGGGGCTCTACGAGCAGTACTTC.

This clonotype was detected many times. The chain has TRBV7-2 and TRBJ2-5; TRBD2 agrees at 8 bases. Germline V gene data show CDR1 as SGHTA and CDR2 as FQGNSA. With V trimmed by 5 bases and J by 4 bases, 15 bases remained unmatched. This CDR3 contains 17 residues. The CDR3 DNA sequence: TGTGCCAGCAGCGCAACACCCCGACTAGCGTGGCCAGAGACCCAGTACTTC. Protein: CASSATPRLAWPETQYF.

The sample holds many counts of this clonotype. The V gene is TRBV6-5, the J gene TRBJ2-1, with D tentatively TRBD1 or TRBD2 (6 bases each). This CDR3 spans 15 amino acids. CDR1 is MNHEY and CDR2 is SVGAGI in the germline V gene. V lost 0 bases and J lost 2, with 8 bases in between. The DNA for the CDR3 is TGTGCCAGCAGTTACTCAGGGGGGACCTACAATGAGCAGTTCTTC. This translates into CASSYSGGTYNEQFF.